Listed here are 8 T cell receptor beta chains from one sample, sequenced in a study of control samples from healthy donors and cancer patients (dated by TCRdb to 2020 to 2021). The library was generated by the immunoSEQ multiplex PCR assay. Sourced from immuneACCESS, this table was stored by TCRdb with only in-frame sequences that have V and J called. A share of the clones is absent; for the studies checked, an unresolved V gene accounts for under half, and the remainder has no known explanation. The table for this sample lists tens of thousands of clones; approximately 90% of them were counted only once. The top ten constitute roughly 0.91% of the sample. Sequencing input: PBMCs. These receptor sequences come from a man under 40 with colorectal cancer.

The genes are TRBV7-9 and TRBJ1-1; no firm D call. This CDR3 is 12 amino acids long. Germline V gives CDR1 SEHNR, CDR2 FQNEAQ (reference sequence). V was shortened by 1 base and J by 6 bases, with 6 bases between the two germline ends. Written as DNA, the CDR3 is TGTGCCAGCAGCTTAGGAGGACCTGAAGCTTTCTTT. It is translated as CASSLGGPEAFF.

The table lists this clone with a count of one. The chain recombines TRBV24-1 with TRBJ1-5; perhaps TRBD1 as D (6 bases). The CDR3 has 17 residues. Germline V lookup: CDR1 KGHDR, CDR2 SFDVKD. V was clipped by 9 bases and J by 0 bases, with 20 bases between them. The CDR3 DNA reads as TGTGCCACCGGAGGGGCAGGGGCTCCATTTAGCAATCAGCCCCAGCATTTT. Its protein is CATGGAGAPFSNQPQHF.

This chain connects TRBV11-2 to TRBJ2-1; 7 positions agree with TRBD1. The CDR3 totals 15 residues. The V gene end was trimmed by 7 bases and the J gene end by 7 bases; junction bases not matched to a gene: 13. Germline V lookup: CDR1 SGHAT, CDR2 FQNNGV. The CDR3 region is CASNTDTGVRNEQFF. CDR3 nucleotides: TGTGCCAGCAATACGGACACAGGGGTCAGGAATGAGCAGTTCTTC.

The V and J genes are TRBV6-4 and TRBJ1-3, with TRBD1 as a possible D gene (5 bases). CDR3 length equals 15 residues. V lost 6 bases and J 0 bases, leaving 12 bases between the germline ends. Germline CDR1 MRHNA, CDR2 SNTAGT. CDR3 loop: CASRWGDLSGNTIYF. CDR3 in DNA: TGTGCCAGCAGGTGGGGGGACCTCTCTGGAAACACCATATATTTT.

The chain uses TRBV11-2 and TRBJ2-1; 12 bases agree with TRBD2. J lost 5 bases, V lost 8 bases, and 10 bases had no gene match. The CDR3 is 16 residues long. From germline, CDR1 is SGHAT and CDR2 FQNNGV. The CDR3 DNA sequence: TGTGCCAGCGCACCGACATGGACTAGCGGGGACAATGAGCAGTTCTTC. This codes for CASAPTWTSGDNEQFF.

This chain uses TRBV19 with TRBJ2-3, with 15 positions matching TRBD2. This CDR3 is built from 18 residues. Trimming took 5 bases from V and 8 from J; bases not matched to a gene: 14. CDR1 is LNHDA and CDR2 is SQIVND in the germline V gene (reference sequence). Here the CDR3 reads CASSSGTSGGTSVGTQYF. The CDR3 DNA reads TGTGCCAGTAGTTCCGGGACTAGCGGGGGGACTTCGGTGGGTACGCAGTATTTT.

The V call is TRBV11-2, the J call TRBJ2-1, with D uncertain. The length of the CDR3 is 15 residues. Germline V gene data show CDR1 as SGHAT and CDR2 as FQNNGV. Trimming took 2 bases from V and 0 from J, leaving 8 bases between them. CDR3 bases: TGTGCCAGCAGCTTAATAGTAAGCTCCTACAATGAGCAGTTCTTC. It codes for CASSLIVSSYNEQFF.

The J gene is TRBJ2-3, the V gene TRBV12-3 or TRBV12-4; unclear D gene. This CDR3 is 13 amino acids long. The V gene lost 8 bases and the J gene lost 2 bases, with 11 bases spanning the gap. CDR3 nucleotides: TGTGCCAGCGAAGGCTTTAACACAGATACGCAGTATTTT. Its translation: CASEGFNTDTQYF.